This TCR beta chain came from a study of blood T cell repertoires in COVID-19. CDR3 length equals 14 residues. Germline V CDR1 and CDR2: SGHKS, YYEKEE (reference sequence). V lost 0 bases, J lost 8 bases, and 14 bases lay in between. Libraries were prepared by immunoSEQ multiplex PCR; TCRdb keeps only in-frame clonotypes and omits some of them. Of approximately 100,000 clones listed, nearly 90% were seen once; the top ten hold roughly 3%. This TCR was sampled from a man aged 50 to 60 in a cohort sampled during active COVID-19. The sequencing sample was made of peripheral blood. This chain links TRBV5-5 with TRBJ1-2; D gene unclear. CDR3 loop: CASSLAGQRSGYTF. The CDR3 nucleotides read TGTGCCAGCAGCTTGGCCGGGCAGCGGAGCGGCTACACCTTC.